The source of this TCR beta chain is a study of shared clonotypes between healthy human individuals. Findings and caveats of the study: Of the naive CD4 clonotypes, roughly 5.5% were shared across a handful of donors.

Each sample came from a Caucasian adult donor living in Nashville, Tennessee. Memory CD4+ cells were the fraction left after CD45RA+ naive selection. Researchers ran the assay at a deep level. Assay used: immunoSEQ multiplex PCR; TCRdb lists only in-frame clones, some missing. The sample comprises about 2 million clones, roughly 96% of which are singletons, and 0.13% rests with the top ten. The CDR3 has 13 residues. Germline CDR1 SGHTA, CDR2 FQGNSA. Trimming took off 2 bases at V and 4 bases at J, with 8 bases between the two ends. As to this clone: Its antigen is currently unknown.

The sequence derives from a man between 18 and 35 years old in good health. The sample comprised naive CD4+ T cells sorted from blood. Subset here: CD45RA+ positively selected. V usage is TRBV7-2 and J usage is TRBJ2-5, with unresolved D. The DNA for the CDR3 is TGTGCCAGCAGCTTAAATCCAGGAGAGACCCAGTACTTC. Translation: CASSLNPGETQYF.